This entry lists 22 T cell receptor beta chains sequenced from one sample in a study of blood T cell repertoires in COVID-19. Libraries were prepared by immunoSEQ multiplex PCR; TCRdb keeps only in-frame clonotypes and omits some of them. In the table there are roughly 250,000 clones, around 90% of which are singletons. The source material was PBMCs or T cells enriched from blood (not recorded which). The receptor set was obtained from a woman aged 45-60 years who had recovered from COVID-19.

This chain connects TRBV7-9 to TRBJ2-2; D is possibly TRBD2 (5 bases). The CDR3 is 15 residues long. V was shortened by 10 bases and J by 0 bases, with 15 bases between the two germline ends. Germline CDR1 is SEHNR and CDR2 is FQNEAQ (reference sequence). The chain's CDR3 is CATLLFGTNTGELFF. Written as DNA, the CDR3 is TGTGCCACCCTTCTTTTCGGGACGAACACCGGGGAGCTGTTTTTT.

This chain links TRBV7-2 with TRBJ2-3; D not resolved. Between the trimmed V and J ends, which lost 5 bases and 2 bases, there was a span of 11 bases. The germline V gene encodes CDR1 SGHTA and CDR2 FQGNSA. This CDR3 has 14 residues. The CDR3 loop reads CASSRDGSTDTQYF. DNA for the CDR3: TGTGCCAGCAGCCGCGACGGGTCCACAGATACGCAGTATTTT.

The chain carries TRBV29-1 and TRBJ1-1; D perhaps matches TRBD1 (5 bases). Germline-derived CDR1 and CDR2 are SQVTM and ANQGSEA. V lost 2 bases and J 4 bases, leaving 14 bases between the germline ends. The CDR3 loop spans 14 amino acids. Here the CDR3 reads CSVERTISGTEAFF. The CDR3 bases are TGCAGCGTTGAAAGGACAATTAGCGGCACTGAAGCTTTCTTT.

This rearrangement joins TRBV6-5 to TRBJ2-7, with D maybe TRBD1 (6 bases). The CDR3 has 13 residues. CDR1 MNHEY and CDR2 SVGAGI come from the germline V gene. The germline V and J ends were trimmed by 11 bases and 4 bases, with 18 bases remaining between them. The CDR3 DNA reads TGTGCCTCTCAGGGGAAAAGTTATTACGAGCAGTACTTC. Amino acid sequence: CASQGKSYYEQYF.

This clone was detected only once. The V call is TRBV20-1, the J call TRBJ1-5; possible D gene TRBD1, 6 bases. The CDR3 consists of 13 residues. Germline assignment: CDR1 DFQATT and CDR2 SNEGSKA (reference sequence). Trimming pared 4 bases from V and 7 bases from J, leaving 14 bases between. The CDR3 nucleotides read TGCAGTGCTACTGATCCAGGGGTCCAGCCCCAGCATTTT. It is translated as CSATDPGVQPQHF.

This chain links TRBV29-1 with TRBJ2-1; the match to TRBD2 covers 7 bases. Unmatched junction bases numbered 11, after V lost 1 base and J lost 2 bases. Germline CDR1 and CDR2: SQVTM and ANQGSEA. CDR3 length: 17 residues. The CDR3 is CSVEGGGLGVPYNEQFF. In DNA, the CDR3 is TGCAGCGTTGAAGGCGGAGGACTAGGTGTCCCCTACAATGAGCAGTTCTTC.

This clone was observed a handful of times. The gene calls are TRBV30 and TRBJ2-2; D gene ambiguous. Trimming removed 8 bases from V and 6 bases from J, with 10 bases in between. This CDR3 is 11 amino acids long. Germline CDR1 reads GTSNPN; CDR2 reads SVGIG (reference sequence). CDR3 protein: CALSMAGELFF. DNA for the CDR3: TGTGCCCTAAGTATGGCCGGGGAGCTGTTTTTT.

This clone was counted once. This chain links TRBV11-3 with TRBJ2-2, with D maybe TRBD1 (6 bases). Looked up from germline, CDR1 is SGHNT and CDR2 is YENEEA. V was cut by 5 bases and J by 3 bases, with 10 bases left in between. CDR3 length equals 14 residues. The CDR3 DNA follows: TGTGCCAGCAGCCCACAGGGCGACACCGGGGAGCTGTTTTTT. It yields the protein CASSPQGDTGELFF.

This clone was recorded once. The chain employs TRBV9 and TRBJ2-1; 9 positions agree with TRBD2. Trimming at V came to 0 bases and at J to 4 bases, leaving 2 bases not matched to a gene. Germline V lookup: CDR1 SGDLS, CDR2 YYNGEE. The CDR3 has 15 amino acids. Written as DNA, the CDR3 is TGTGCCAGCAGCGTAGGCGGGGGGGTTTACAATGAGCAGTTCTTC. It translates to CASSVGGGVYNEQFF.

The CDR3 DNA reads TGTGCCAGCAGTTGGACTAGCGGGAGGGATACGCAGTATTTT. Protein: CASSWTSGRDTQYF. This chain connects TRBV6-5 to TRBJ2-3, with TRBD2 matching over 14 bases. With V trimmed by 4 bases and J by 6 bases, 0 bases remained unmatched. CDR3 length: 14 amino acids. Per the germline V gene, CDR1 is MNHEY and CDR2 is SVGAGI.

This rearrangement joins TRBV7-9 to TRBJ2-1, with D maybe TRBD2 (6 bases). The V end was cut by 7 bases, the J end by 7 bases, with 17 bases between. The CDR3 extends over 14 amino acids. Germline CDR1 SEHNR, CDR2 FQNEAQ (reference sequence). DNA of the CDR3: TGTGCCAGCATAAGCCCGGGACTTCGGAATGAGCAGTTCTTC. It is translated as CASISPGLRNEQFF.

The genes are TRBV6-4 and TRBJ2-3; no reliable D call. In germline, CDR1 is MRHNA, CDR2 SNTAGT. This CDR3 is 16 amino acids long. Trimming pared 0 bases from V and 0 bases from J, leaving 10 bases between. The CDR3, as DNA: TGTGCCAGCAGTGACTCCCTGTCCGGGAGCACAGATACGCAGTATTTT. It translates to CASSDSLSGSTDTQYF.

The chain employs TRBV4-3 and TRBJ1-1; D unresolved. The CDR3 extends over 15 amino acids. The germline V gene has CDR1 LGHNA and CDR2 YSLEER. Trimming cost V 0 bases and J 0 bases, with 8 bases left between them. The CDR3 DNA sequence: TGCGCCAGCAGCCAAGAGTCGGTTATGAACACTGAAGCTTTCTTT. As protein: CASSQESVMNTEAFF.

The chain has TRBV28 and TRBJ1-3, with D unclear. CDR1 MDHEN and CDR2 SYDVKM come from the germline V gene. Trimming left V 4 bases short and J 0 bases short, with 10 bases between. The CDR3 consists of 15 residues. DNA of the CDR3: TGTGCCAGCAGTTACCAGTCTTCCTCTGGAAACACCATATATTTT. Translation: CASSYQSSSGNTIYF.

The V and J genes are TRBV27 and TRBJ1-4; 7 nucleotides align to TRBD1. This CDR3 is 14 amino acids long. From germline, CDR1 is MNHEY and CDR2 SMNVEV (reference sequence). Losses at the gene ends were 4 bases for V and 10 bases for J; bases not matched to a gene: 9. CDR3 bases: TGTGCCAGCAGTTCGACAGGGCCTCTGGGAAAACTGTTTTTT. Translated: CASSSTGPLGKLFF. Combining the CDR3 with reference TRBV27 and TRBJ1-4 gives the whole variable domain EAQVTQNPRYLITVTGKKLTVTCSQNMNHEYMSWYRQDPGLGLRQIYYSMNVEVTDKGDVPEGYKVSRKEKRNFPLILESPSPNQTSLYFCASSSTGPLGKLFFGSGTQLSVL.

V is TRBV7-9 and J is TRBJ2-6; D gene unclear. CDR1 and CDR2 (germline): SEHNR, FQNEAQ (reference sequence). V dropped 3 bases and J dropped 2 bases, with 11 bases sitting between them. The CDR3 loop spans 16 amino acids. The CDR3 here is CASSFLYLAGANVLTF. In DNA form, the CDR3 reads TGTGCCAGCAGCTTCCTGTATCTAGCTGGGGCCAACGTCCTGACTTTC. Complete variable domain (other parts from reference TRBV7-9 and TRBJ2-6): DTGVSQNPRHKITKRGQNVTFRCDPISEHNRLYWYRQTLGQGPEFLTYFQNEAQLEKSRLLSDRFSAERPKGSFSTLEIQRTEQGDSAMYLCASSFLYLAGANVLTFGAGSRLTVL.

This clone was recorded only once. The gene calls are TRBV3-1 (or the pseudogene TRBV3-2) and TRBJ1-2; D ambiguous. The germline V gene has CDR1 LGHDT and CDR2 YNNKEL (reference sequence). Trimming took 4 bases from V and 8 from J, leaving 14 bases between them. The CDR3 is 13 residues long. The CDR3 DNA sequence: TGTGCCAGCAGCCCCCCAGGTGTTGGCGGCTACACCTTC. Residues: CASSPPGVGGYTF.

This chain joins TRBV5-1 and TRBJ1-2; D gene unclear. Trimming took off 0 bases at V and 8 bases at J, with 8 bases between the two ends. Germline CDR1 reads SGHRS; CDR2 reads YFSETQ. CDR3 length: 12 amino acids. CDR3 in DNA: TGCGCCAGCAGCTTGGATGGGCGAGGCTACACCTTC. Translating it yields CASSLDGRGYTF.

The V and J genes are TRBV28 and TRBJ2-1, with 9 positions matching TRBD2. Per germline, CDR1 MDHEN and CDR2 SYDVKM. This CDR3 has 15 residues. V shed 3 bases and J 4 bases; nucleotides not matched to a gene: 4. For the CDR3, the DNA is TGTGCCAGCAGTTTGTGGACTAGCGCATACAATGAGCAGTTCTTC. It is translated as CASSLWTSAYNEQFF.

The V call is TRBV7-9, the J call TRBJ2-3, with unresolved D. V gave up 3 bases and J gave up 0 bases, with 7 bases separating them. The CDR3 is 14 amino acids. CDR1 SEHNR and CDR2 FQNEAQ come from the germline V gene (reference sequence). CDR3 protein: CASSFVPSTDTQYF. The CDR3 DNA is TGTGCCAGCAGCTTTGTCCCGAGCACAGATACGCAGTATTTT. Combining the CDR3 with reference TRBV7-9 and TRBJ2-3 gives the whole variable domain DTGVSQNPRHKITKRGQNVTFRCDPISEHNRLYWYRQTLGQGPEFLTYFQNEAQLEKSRLLSDRFSAERPKGSFSTLEIQRTEQGDSAMYLCASSFVPSTDTQYFGPGTRLTVL.

The rearrangement uses TRBV29-1 and TRBJ2-7; no clear D gene. CDR1 and CDR2 from the germline V gene are SQVTM and ANQGSEA. The CDR3 runs 12 residues. Trimming removed 3 bases at V and 4 bases at J, with 10 bases between. CDR3 DNA: TGCAGCGTTGAGCAGAAACCGTACGAGCAGTACTTC. Its protein product is CSVEQKPYEQYF.

This chain connects TRBV5-4 to TRBJ2-2, with 9 bases matching TRBD2. The germline gives CDR1 SGHNT, CDR2 YYREEE (reference sequence). Trimming cost V 5 bases and J 0 bases; bases outside gene matches: 2. The length of the CDR3 is 15 residues. This CDR3 is CASSLAGTNTGELFF. CDR3 nucleotide sequence: TGTGCCAGCAGTCTAGCGGGGACGAACACCGGGGAGCTGTTTTTT.